Sequencing of this T cell receptor (beta chain) was carried out in a study of vaccination and CD4 T cells after COVID-19. Study-level background: Of the convalescent patients, who were SARS-CoV-2 positive by nasal swab PCR, about nine had mild and one severe disease. The study enrolled six male and four female convalescents, two of whom were Hispanic. Post-vaccination specimens were collected at a median of about 70 days following dose two (range 14 to 241). Post-vaccination sampling time points for a few convalescent patients were day 14 and days 161 to 241.

CDR3 length: 12 amino acids. V gave up 4 bases and J gave up 8 bases, with 14 bases separating them. The germline V gene encodes CDR1 DFQATT and CDR2 SNEGSKA (reference sequence). Each CDR3 protein is one row after TCRdb ran MiXCR on the PCR reads. The sample carries just under 30,000 distinct CDR3 sequences, approximately 49% recorded once. Time point here: late sampling 161 to 241 days after vaccination in a few convalescent patients. The sample was CD4+ T cells from blood, taken about 7 months after SARS-CoV-2 vaccination. The rearrangement uses TRBV20-1 and TRBJ1-2; D perhaps matches TRBD1 (5 bases). This receptor was obtained from a human donor who had recovered from COVID-19. The CDR3 nucleotides are TGCAGTGCTACCTACAGGATTGGGGGCTACACCTTC. Encoded protein: CSATYRIGGYTF.